This T cell receptor beta chain was sequenced for a study of T cells in Graves' hyperthyroidism and ophthalmopathy. For this clonotype: Its antigen is still unknown.

Reasons for excluding patients were uncontrolled infection, other autoimmune disease, pregnancy or lactation. Study outcomes and limitations: A 13 V-J model separated ophthalmopathy from stable hyperthyroidism. Model predictions of ophthalmopathy came a median around 6.5 months before onset.

Amplification of TCR beta CDR3 regions was performed using RNA transcripts as template. Carried out on the TCR CDR3, a first-round RT-PCR used the HTBI primer set. A single record per CDR3 protein comes from TCRdb applying MiXCR to the multiplex PCR reads. The sample lists hundreds of thousands of distinct CDR3 sequences; roughly 16% were seen once. Source material: blood. This receptor was identified in a woman in her twenties or thirties with Graves' hyperthyroidism.

CDR3: CASSLGLAEGLTDTQYF. In nucleotides, the CDR3 is TGCGCCAGCAGCTTGGGCCTAGCGGAGGGTCTCACAGATACGCAGTATTTT. The V and J genes are TRBV5-1 and TRBJ2-3; 7 bases map to TRBD2. The germline gives CDR1 SGHRS, CDR2 YFSETQ. The CDR3 runs to 17 residues. With 0 bases clipped from V and 2 bases from J, the junction kept 9 bases outside the gene matches.